Presented here are 25 T cell receptor beta chains from one specimen sequenced in a study of blood T cell repertoires in COVID-19. Generated by immunoSEQ multiplex PCR, the TCRdb table keeps only in-frame clones and is missing some. The sample yields a few hundred thousand clones, under 90% seen once. The sample consisted of peripheral blood. Receptor source: a man between 50 and 59 years old with acute or convalescent COVID-19.

The chain employs TRBV29-1 and TRBJ2-7; D not resolved. The CDR3 spans 11 residues. V was cut by 4 bases and J by 5 bases, with 9 bases left in between. Germline CDR1 and CDR2: SQVTM and ANQGSEA. CDR3 DNA sequence: TGCAGCGTTGGGCTTTCTGACGAGCAGTACTTC. Encoded protein: CSVGLSDEQYF.

This chain links TRBV7-9 with TRBJ1-2; D uncertain. The CDR3 has 13 residues. The germline V and J ends were trimmed by 1 base and 2 bases, with 5 bases remaining between them. Germline V CDR1 and CDR2: SEHNR, FQNEAQ (reference sequence). In DNA form, the CDR3 reads TGTGCCAGCAGCTTAGTGGGCAACTATGGCTACACCTTC. Amino acids: CASSLVGNYGYTF.

This clone was seen more than once but under ten times. This chain joins TRBV4-1 and TRBJ1-3; the D is unclear. V was clipped by 4 bases and J by 1 base, with 29 bases between them. Germline CDR1 is MGHRA and CDR2 is YSYEKL. The CDR3 consists of 21 residues. The CDR3 reads CASSLRLRGRDLRRSGNTIYF. CDR3 bases: TGCGCCAGCAGCCTCAGGCTCCGGGGAAGGGATCTTCGAAGGTCTGGAAACACCATATATTTT.

As to this clone: This sample also contains other DNA sequences that code for the same CDR3. The J gene is TRBJ1-1, the V gene TRBV18, with D unresolved. This CDR3 region has 13 residues. V was pared by 3 bases and J by 1 base, with 6 bases between. The V gene's germline CDR1 is KGHSH and CDR2 LQKENI. CDR3 region: CASSPGQNTEAFF. For the CDR3, the DNA is TGTGCCAGCTCACCCGGTCAGAACACTGAAGCTTTCTTT.

The chain has TRBV6-6 and TRBJ2-4; TRBD1 aligns across 8 bases. The CDR3 is made up of 15 amino acids. Germline CDR1 and CDR2: MNHNY and SVGAGI (reference sequence). J gave up 6 bases and V 5 bases, and 9 bases lay outside the gene matches. The CDR3 sequence: CASSPGQASSNIQYF. The DNA of the CDR3 is TGTGCCAGCAGTCCGGGACAGGCCTCGTCAAACATTCAGTACTTC.

This chain joins TRBV12-5 and TRBJ2-7, with 8 bases matching TRBD1. The J segment lost 3 bases and the V segment lost 7 bases, leaving 11 bases of the junction unmatched. The germline V gene has CDR1 LGHNT and CDR2 FRNRAP. The CDR3 is 15 amino acids. CDR3 loop: CASALTGTGDYEQYF. In DNA form, the CDR3 reads TGTGCTAGTGCTTTAACCGGGACAGGAGACTACGAGCAGTACTTC.

The chain carries TRBV20-1 and TRBJ1-1; 8 nucleotides line up with TRBD1. The CDR3 sequence is 11 residues long. CDR1 is DFQATT and CDR2 is SNEGSKA in the germline V gene (reference sequence). V was clipped by 3 bases and J by 9 bases; unmatched bases: 3. The CDR3: CSARGTGQAFF. CDR3 in DNA: TGCAGTGCTAGGGGGACAGGTCAAGCTTTCTTT.

The V call is TRBV9, the J call TRBJ1-3; 8 positions match TRBD1. Germline trimming cut 0 bases from V and 2 bases from J; bases unmatched to any gene: 4. CDR1 and CDR2 (germline): SGDLS, YYNGEE. The CDR3 loop spans 16 amino acids. CDR3 amino acids: CASSVGQGTTGNTIYF. In DNA form, the CDR3 reads TGTGCCAGCAGCGTAGGACAGGGGACTACTGGAAACACCATATATTTT. Full variable domain (remainder filled in from reference TRBV9 and TRBJ1-3): DSGVTQTPKHLITATGQRVTLRCSPRSGDLSVYWYQQSLDQGLQFLIQYYNGEERAKGNILERFSAQQFPDLHSELNLSSLELGDSALYFCASSVGQGTTGNTIYFGEGSWLTVV.

The chain uses TRBV6-5 and TRBJ1-4; no firm D call. The CDR3 loop spans 13 amino acids. Trimming cost V 8 bases and J 6 bases, with 13 bases left between them. Germline loops: CDR1 MNHEY, CDR2 SVGAGI. The CDR3 loop is CASGGTTHEKLFF. The DNA for the CDR3 is TGTGCCAGCGGAGGCACCACCCATGAAAAACTGTTTTTT.

The chain joins TRBV30 to TRBJ1-2, with D possibly matching TRBD1 (5 bases). Germline V CDR1 and CDR2: GTSNPN, SVGIG (reference sequence). Trimming removed 2 bases at V and 5 bases at J, with 9 bases between. The CDR3 spans 12 residues. The CDR3 here is CAWSSGHYGYTF. CDR3 sequence (DNA): TGTGCCTGGAGTTCAGGGCATTATGGCTACACCTTC.

The V and J genes are TRBV6-4 and TRBJ1-1, with a possible D match to TRBD1 (5 bases). Germline V CDR1 and CDR2: MRHNA, SNTAGT. The CDR3 runs to 12 residues. V was trimmed by 6 bases and J by 5 bases, leaving 10 bases between them. CDR3 sequence reads: CASRGEGTEAFF. CDR3 coding DNA: TGTGCCAGCAGAGGGGAGGGAACTGAAGCTTTCTTT.

In its sample, this clone was seen a few times. The chain couples TRBV14 to TRBJ1-1; no clear D gene. V was clipped by 8 bases and J by 1 base, with 14 bases between them. The CDR3 loop spans 14 amino acids. Germline CDR1 is SGHDN and CDR2 is FVKESK. The CDR3 region is CASCRGGWNTEAFF. CDR3 coding DNA: TGTGCCAGCTGCCGAGGAGGGTGGAACACTGAAGCTTTCTTT.

The J gene is TRBJ2-7, the V gene TRBV7-9, with D hard to call. The CDR3 has 13 amino acids. V shed 6 bases and J shed 6 bases, with 15 bases lying between them. Germline V gene sequence: CDR1 SEHNR, CDR2 FQNEAQ (reference sequence). The CDR3 here is CASSYTQVSEQYF. CDR3 nucleotide sequence: TGTGCCAGCAGTTATACTCAGGTTTCCGAGCAGTACTTC. Filled out from reference TRBV7-9 and TRBJ2-7, the complete variable domain reads DTGVSQNPRHKITKRGQNVTFRCDPISEHNRLYWYRQTLGQGPEFLTYFQNEAQLEKSRLLSDRFSAERPKGSFSTLEIQRTEQGDSAMYLCASSYTQVSEQYFGPGTRLTVT.

This chain joins TRBV7-9 and TRBJ2-7; D remains unclear. V dropped 2 bases and J dropped 5 bases, with 7 bases sitting between them. Germline V CDR1 and CDR2: SEHNR, FQNEAQ (reference sequence). The CDR3 consists of 12 residues. The CDR3 region has the DNA TGTGCCAGCAGCTTATTATTTGACGAGCAGTACTTC. It translates to CASSLLFDEQYF.

This rearrangement joins TRBV29-1 to TRBJ2-1; D is perhaps TRBD1 (5 bases). Germline assignment: CDR1 SQVTM and CDR2 ANQGSEA. The CDR3 sequence is 16 residues long. Trimming removed 7 bases at V and 0 bases at J, with 19 bases between. For the CDR3, the DNA is TGCAGCGGAACAGGACGCCTCTTCAGCTCCTACAATGAGCAGTTCTTC. Translated: CSGTGRLFSSYNEQFF.

CDR3 region: CASAPQGGYTF. CDR3 DNA sequence: TGTGCCAGTGCCCCACAGGGTGGCTACACCTTC. The J gene is TRBJ1-2, the V gene TRBV30, with TRBD1 as a possible D gene (6 bases). CDR1 GTSNPN and CDR2 SVGIG come from the germline V gene (reference sequence). The germline V and J ends were trimmed by 8 bases and 7 bases, with 14 bases remaining between them. CDR3 size: 11 residues.

The V call is TRBV3-1 (or the pseudogene TRBV3-2), the J call TRBJ2-7; TRBD2 might be the D (5 bases). V was pared by 7 bases and J by 7 bases, with 17 bases between. Per the germline V gene, CDR1 is LGHDT and CDR2 is YNNKEL (reference sequence). This CDR3 comprises 13 residues. The CDR3 DNA reads as TGTGCCAGCACTCAGGCTGGAACGGGAGAGCAGTACTTC. Its protein product is CASTQAGTGEQYF.

The chain couples TRBV6-6 to TRBJ1-5; weak D call: TRBD1 (6 bases). Germline CDR1 and CDR2: MNHNY and SVGAGI (reference sequence). With 6 bases removed from V and 4 bases from J, the gap between germline ends came to 16 bases. This CDR3 region has 15 residues. The CDR3 sequence is CASRGPGHQNQPQHF. The DNA for the CDR3 is TGTGCCAGCAGAGGTCCGGGACATCAAAATCAGCCCCAGCATTTT.

V and J are TRBV11-2 and TRBJ2-5; 8 bases agree with TRBD2. CDR3 size: 15 residues. Germline V gene data show CDR1 as SGHAT and CDR2 as FQNNGV. With V trimmed by 2 bases and J by 9 bases, 11 bases remained unmatched. The CDR3: CASSLTAAGGMAQYF. The CDR3 region has the DNA TGTGCCAGCAGCTTAACGGCGGCGGGGGGAATGGCCCAGTACTTC.

This chain uses TRBV10-3 with TRBJ2-1, with 11 nucleotides matching TRBD2. The CDR3 runs to 16 residues. Germline lookup yields CDR1 ENHRY and CDR2 SYGVKD. The junction had 7 bases not matched to a gene; V was cut back by 0 bases and J by 9 bases. The CDR3 spells CAISESRLAGGGEQFF. In nucleotides, the CDR3 is TGTGCCATCAGTGAGTCCAGGCTAGCGGGGGGCGGTGAGCAGTTCTTC.

In this sample, this clone turned up once. The rearrangement uses TRBV6-5 and TRBJ1-5; a weak D match, TRBD1 (5 bases). This CDR3 spans 14 amino acids. Germline CDR1 is MNHEY and CDR2 is SVGAGI. The V and J ends lost 6 bases and 3 bases respectively, with 12 bases between them. This CDR3 reads CASSRGAANQPQHF. The CDR3 DNA follows: TGTGCCAGCAGCCGTGGGGCGGCCAATCAGCCCCAGCATTTT.

The rearrangement uses TRBV6-5 and TRBJ1-6; the match to TRBD1 covers 7 bases. This CDR3 is 14 amino acids long. The germline V gene encodes CDR1 MNHEY and CDR2 SVGAGI. V shed 5 bases, J shed 10 bases, and the junction held 8 bases outside the gene matches. CDR3: CASSPGGLYSPLHF. CDR3 DNA: TGTGCCAGCAGTCCAGGGGGTTTGTACTCACCCCTCCACTTT.

The rearrangement links TRBV25-1 to TRBJ1-1, with 7 bases aligning to TRBD1. The CDR3 is 14 residues long. J lost 0 bases, V lost 7 bases, and 5 bases had no gene match. Germline V gene data show CDR1 as MGHDK and CDR2 as SYGVNS. The CDR3 DNA follows: TGTGCCAGCACCCGCAGGGGGGTGAACACTGAAGCTTTCTTT. It is translated as CASTRRGVNTEAFF.

The chain couples TRBV6-5 to TRBJ1-5, with 8 bases that match TRBD1. Germline V gives CDR1 MNHEY, CDR2 SVGAGI. This CDR3 is built from 14 residues. V trimming: 4 bases; J trimming: 6 bases; junction bases outside the gene matches: 5. The CDR3 loop reads CASSSQDRGQPQHF. The CDR3 region has the DNA TGTGCCAGCAGTTCACAAGACAGGGGTCAGCCCCAGCATTTT.

The rearrangement links TRBV4-2 to TRBJ1-4; D is unclear. CDR3 length: 16 residues. Germline V gene sequence: CDR1 LGHNA, CDR2 YNFKEQ. V lost 2 bases and J 0 bases, leaving 10 bases between the germline ends. The CDR3 DNA follows: TGTGCCAGCAGCCAAATGGTACGCGCAACTAATGAAAAACTGTTTTTT. It specifies CASSQMVRATNEKLFF.